The sequence of this TCR beta chain was determined in a study of blood T cell repertoires in COVID-19. As for the study in general: Specimens from acute and convalescent COVID-19 originated in the United States, Italy and Spain. From T cells, B-cell-depleted T cells, or PBMCs came the material, which was cDNA or gDNA.

The CDR3 is 15 amino acids. Germline V CDR1 and CDR2: SGHTA, FQGTGA. With V trimmed by 5 bases and J by 7 bases, 7 bases remained unmatched. Only a few counts were recorded for this clone. In the authors' methods: Reference gene primers were amplified, and this amplification served to estimate nucleated cell counts. Generated by immunoSEQ multiplex PCR, the TCRdb table keeps only in-frame clones and is missing some. Clone size and the V and J calls come from that table; the DNA yielded D and trimming. The data contain roughly 200,000 clones, about 90% of them seen just once; the ten biggest clones take up roughly 12%.

The chain is built from TRBV7-3 and TRBJ2-7, with TRBD2 matching over 14 bases. This TCR was sampled from a woman aged 18-30 years who had recovered from COVID-19. Specimen: peripheral blood. CDR3 DNA sequence: TGTGCCAGCAGCGTCGGGACTAGCGGGAGCCGGGAGCAGTACTTC. Translating gives CASSVGTSGSREQYF.